The sequence of this T cell receptor (beta chain) was determined in a study of identical twins' blood T cells. About the study: Some 12 libraries, six alpha and six beta, gave about 50 million reads.

CDR3 length equals 16 residues. The V end lost 5 bases, the J end lost 0 bases, and 13 bases lay between the germline ends. Germline V lookup: CDR1 LNHDA, CDR2 SQIVND (reference sequence). Regarding the study as a whole: Out-of-frame TCRbeta clonotypes reportedly had markedly more similar V usage in twins than unrelated donors. Shared CDR3 clonotype counts between two donors mainly tracked the product of their cloneset sizes, twins included.

Each CDR3 protein gets one entry after TCRdb re-called the 5' RACE reads with MiXCR. The table shows 350,000 to 400,000 distinct CDR3 sequences, with about 28% occurring only once. About this clonotype: Its cognate antigen is unknown.

The J gene is TRBJ2-2, the V gene TRBV19; unclear D gene. The TCR sequence derives from a woman aged 18-50 years in good health. Input material: PBMCs. CDR3 in amino acids: CASSGVAATNTGELFF. The CDR3 bases are TGTGCCAGTAGTGGGGTGGCAGCCACGAACACCGGGGAGCTGTTTTTT.